The present TCR beta chain was sequenced within a study of CD8+ T cells in alopecia areata (dated by TCRdb to between 2017 and 2018). Regarding the complete study: The treated patients took part in an open-label pilot trial in which moderate-to-severe alopecia areata was treated with oral tofacitinib at 5 to 10 mg twice daily. Patients stayed on tofacitinib for 6 to 18 months and then had 6 months of follow-up off drug so that delayed response and recurrence could be assessed. Tofacitinib-treated patients had biopsies at baseline and at 4 and 24 weeks of treatment, with a later scalp biopsy in several patients. High-throughput TCRbeta sequencing was used to examine T cell clonal expansion in alopecia areata in both the C3H/HeJ mouse model and human patients. RNA was extracted with the PAXgene miRNA kit for fixed scalp, the miRNeasy kit for PBMCs, and the RNeasy kit for mouse skin. In treated patients, disease severity was measured using the SALT score, which gives the percentage of scalp surface area affected. TCRbeta CDR3 regions were amplified by immunoSEQ multiplex PCR with 35 Vbeta forward and 13 Jbeta reverse primers. In humans, TCRbeta sequencing was performed on scalp tissue and on sorted CD4+ and CD8+ peripheral blood T cells from healthy controls and from patients with patchy or totalis/universalis alopecia areata. Scalp clonality was compared among normal scalp (n=4), patchy alopecia areata scalp (n=8), and alopecia totalis/universalis scalp (n=8). What the authors observed across the whole study: Compared with normal scalp, lesional scalp, particularly in alopecia totalis/universalis, had higher clonality and more expanded CD8+ clones, which suggests antigenic drive. During tofacitinib treatment, many expanded lesional clones stuck around in both scalp and blood, and this persistence may partly explain why relapse happens after treatment is stopped. With tofacitinib, both scalp clonality and the number of expanded CD8+ clones among the top 100 scalp clones went down significantly. Because the treated cohort was small and included a single nonresponder, larger studies are needed to assess links between baseline CD8+ expansion and response. Unlike mouse skin, where gammadelta T cells dominate, normal human skin contains resident alphabeta T cells that get sequenced too, which complicates analysis of the scalp TCR repertoire. Shared TCR sequences between patients were less evident than in mice, which may be partly attributable to HLA diversity in the patient population.

Details on this clone: Its binding antigen is unknown. Qualities for individual bases were not recorded, and no much larger clone is one base off.

Inclusive of the bounding cysteine and phenylalanine, the CDR3 is 17 residues long. The read is trimmed to its CDR3 DNA, 51 bases read in frame from base 1. The germline V gene encodes CDR1 SQVTM and CDR2 ANQGSEA. Trimming takes 3 bases from V and 0 bases from J, and the germline ends sit 20 bases apart. Read against the paper, the sample's time point label means: roughly 24 weeks on oral tofacitinib. The intended sense of this specimen's treatment or condition label: oral pan-JAK inhibitor, 5-10 mg twice daily. Peripheral blood and lesional scalp punch biopsies were obtained from patients with alopecia areata. PBMCs were isolated by density centrifugation and stained for CD3, CD4 and CD8, and CD4+ and CD8+ T cells were sorted on a FACSAria. Library preparation was by the immunoSEQ multiplex PCR assay. For TCR sequencing, RNA was extracted from every sample and reverse transcribed into cDNA to serve as template. SuperScript III was used for first-strand cDNA synthesis, primed with a 2:1 mix of oligo-dT and random hexamers. Amplification bias was assessed with a synthetic immune receptor repertoire, and residual bias was removed computationally. Processing in the source paper ran as follows. Raw reads were preprocessed for error removal, and CDR3 was defined according to IMGT conventions as running from the conserved cysteine to phenylalanine. Clonality was computed as 1 minus the Shannon entropy, with the entropy normalized by log2 of the number of productive unique TCRs. Whether each scalp clone was CD4 or CD8 was inferred by checking scalp TCRbeta sequences against the CD4 and CD8 repertoires from sorted blood. This is the immuneACCESS table as TCRdb keeps it, with only in-frame sequences that have V and J called. A part of the clones is gone; compared with another copy, unresolved V genes explain less than half, and the rest is unexplained. Clonal size and the V and J genes are those of that table, whereas D and trimming came from the DNA. Within this sample are some 190,000 clones, with over 55% of them counted one time only. Just over 1% of the sample is taken by the ten largest.

The sample here was CD4+ T cells sorted from blood, taken at week 24, from a patient treated with tofacitinib. The chain links TRBV29-1 with TRBJ1-2; a tentative D call is TRBD1 (5 bases match). This TCR was recovered from a human donor with alopecia areata. The DNA is as follows: TGCAGCGTTGAGCCCCCCCGGGCGGGACCCACTAACTATGGCTACACCTTC. Protein translation: CSVEPPRAGPTNYGYTF.